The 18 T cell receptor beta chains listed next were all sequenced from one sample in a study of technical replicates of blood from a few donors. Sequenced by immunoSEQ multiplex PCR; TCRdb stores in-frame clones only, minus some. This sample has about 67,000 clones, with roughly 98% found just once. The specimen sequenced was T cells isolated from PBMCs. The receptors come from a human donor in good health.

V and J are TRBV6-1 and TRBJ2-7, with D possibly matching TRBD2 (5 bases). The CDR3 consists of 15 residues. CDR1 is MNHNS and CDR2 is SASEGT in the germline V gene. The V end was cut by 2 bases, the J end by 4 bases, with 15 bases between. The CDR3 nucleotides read TGTGCCAGCAGTGAATACGGGGATCTGGGGTACGAGCAGTACTTC. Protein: CASSEYGDLGYEQYF.

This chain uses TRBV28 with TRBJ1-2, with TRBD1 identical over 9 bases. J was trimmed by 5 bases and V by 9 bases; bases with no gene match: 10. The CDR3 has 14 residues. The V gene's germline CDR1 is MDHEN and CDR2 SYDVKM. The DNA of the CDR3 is TGTGCCAGTTCCACAGGGGGCGAATCGTATGGCTACACCTTC. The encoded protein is CASSTGGESYGYTF.

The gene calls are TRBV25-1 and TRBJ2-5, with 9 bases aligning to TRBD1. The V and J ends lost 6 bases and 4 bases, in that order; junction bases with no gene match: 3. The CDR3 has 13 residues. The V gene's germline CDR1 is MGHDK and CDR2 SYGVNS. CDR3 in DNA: TGTGCCAGCAGCGACAGGGGGAGAGAGACCCAGTACTTC. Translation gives CASSDRGRETQYF.

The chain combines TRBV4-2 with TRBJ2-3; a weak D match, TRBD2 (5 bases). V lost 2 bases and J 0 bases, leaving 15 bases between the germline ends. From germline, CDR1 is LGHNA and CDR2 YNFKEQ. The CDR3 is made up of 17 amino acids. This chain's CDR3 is CASSQIFLSSSTDTQYF. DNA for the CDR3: TGTGCCAGCAGCCAAATCTTTTTATCTAGCAGCACAGATACGCAGTATTTT.

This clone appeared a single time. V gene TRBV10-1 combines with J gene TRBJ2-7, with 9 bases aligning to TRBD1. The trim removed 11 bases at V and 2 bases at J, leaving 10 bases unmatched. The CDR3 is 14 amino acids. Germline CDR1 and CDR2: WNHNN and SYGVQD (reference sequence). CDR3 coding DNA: TGCGCCTCCAGAGGACAGGGGAGTCCCTACGAGCAGTACTTC. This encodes CASRGQGSPYEQYF.

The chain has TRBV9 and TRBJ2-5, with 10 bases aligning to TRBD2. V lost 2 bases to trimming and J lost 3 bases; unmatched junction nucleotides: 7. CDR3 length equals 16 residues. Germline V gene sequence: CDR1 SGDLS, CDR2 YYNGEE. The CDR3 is CASSVWSGGAEETQYF. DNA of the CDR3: TGTGCCAGCAGCGTCTGGAGCGGGGGGGCCGAAGAGACCCAGTACTTC.

CDR3 region: CASSLDRADEQYF. CDR3 nucleotides: TGTGCCAGCAGCTTGGACAGGGCCGACGAGCAGTACTTC. This chain uses TRBV5-4 with TRBJ2-7; tentative D call: TRBD1 (6 bases). Trimming took 0 bases from V and 5 from J, leaving 9 bases between them. Germline V gene data show CDR1 as SGHNT and CDR2 as YYREEE (reference sequence). The CDR3 consists of 13 residues.

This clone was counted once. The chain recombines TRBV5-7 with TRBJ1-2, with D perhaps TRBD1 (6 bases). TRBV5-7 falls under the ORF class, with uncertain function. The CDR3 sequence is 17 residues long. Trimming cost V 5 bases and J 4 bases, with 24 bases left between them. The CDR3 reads CASSYRSKLTGAYGYTF. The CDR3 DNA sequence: TGTGCCAGCAGTTATCGATCCAAACTGACAGGTGCCTATGGCTACACCTTC.

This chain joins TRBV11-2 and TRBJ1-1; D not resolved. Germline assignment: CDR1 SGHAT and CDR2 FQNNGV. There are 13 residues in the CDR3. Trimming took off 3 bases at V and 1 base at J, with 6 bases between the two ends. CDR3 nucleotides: TGTGCCAGCAGCTTCGGAGGGAACACTGAAGCTTTCTTT. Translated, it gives CASSFGGNTEAFF.

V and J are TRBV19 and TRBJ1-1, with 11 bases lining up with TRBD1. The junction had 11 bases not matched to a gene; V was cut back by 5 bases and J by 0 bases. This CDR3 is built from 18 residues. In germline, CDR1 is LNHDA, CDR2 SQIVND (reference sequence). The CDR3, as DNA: TGTGCCAGTAGTGCCCAACAAAGGACAGGGGGCTTGAACACTGAAGCTTTCTTT. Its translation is CASSAQQRTGGLNTEAFF.

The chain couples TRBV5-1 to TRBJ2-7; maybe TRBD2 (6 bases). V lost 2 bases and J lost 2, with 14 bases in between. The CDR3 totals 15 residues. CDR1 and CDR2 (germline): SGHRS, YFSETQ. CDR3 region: CASSLGTAQTYEQYF. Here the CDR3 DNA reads TGCGCCAGCAGCTTAGGGACTGCGCAAACCTACGAGCAGTACTTC. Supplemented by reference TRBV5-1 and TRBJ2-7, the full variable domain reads KAGVTQTPRYLIKTRGQQVTLSCSPISGHRSVSWYQQTPGQGLQFLFEYFSETQRNKGNFPGRFSGRQFSNSRSEMNVSTLELGDSALYLCASSLGTAQTYEQYFGPGTRLTVT.

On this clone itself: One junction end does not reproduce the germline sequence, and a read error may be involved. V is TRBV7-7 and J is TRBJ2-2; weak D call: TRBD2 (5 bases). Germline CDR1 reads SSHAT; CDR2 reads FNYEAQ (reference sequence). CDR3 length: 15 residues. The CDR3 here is CASSLAGGRPGELFF. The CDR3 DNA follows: TGTGCTAGCAGCCTCGCGGGCGGCAGACCCGGGGAGCTGTTTTTT.

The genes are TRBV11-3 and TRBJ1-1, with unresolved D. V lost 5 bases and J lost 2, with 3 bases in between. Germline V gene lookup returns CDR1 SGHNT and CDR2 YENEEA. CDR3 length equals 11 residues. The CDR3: CASSQNTEAFF. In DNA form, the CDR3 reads TGTGCCAGCAGCCAAAACACTGAAGCTTTCTTT.

Here the CDR3 DNA reads TGTGCCAGCAGTGAACAGGGACAGGTGTACAATGAGCAGTTCTTC. Amino acid sequence: CASSEQGQVYNEQFF. The chain carries TRBV6-1 and TRBJ2-1; 8 nucleotides agree with TRBD1. The CDR3 is 15 amino acids. After removal of 2 bases from V and 4 bases from J, the junction contained 4 bases not matched to a gene. Germline assignment: CDR1 MNHNS and CDR2 SASEGT.

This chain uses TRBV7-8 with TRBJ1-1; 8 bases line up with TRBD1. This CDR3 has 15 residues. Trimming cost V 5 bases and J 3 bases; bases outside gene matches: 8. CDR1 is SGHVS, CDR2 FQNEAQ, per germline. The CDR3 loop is CASSRRQGSDTEAFF. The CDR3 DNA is TGTGCCAGCAGCAGAAGACAGGGGTCGGACACTGAAGCTTTCTTT.

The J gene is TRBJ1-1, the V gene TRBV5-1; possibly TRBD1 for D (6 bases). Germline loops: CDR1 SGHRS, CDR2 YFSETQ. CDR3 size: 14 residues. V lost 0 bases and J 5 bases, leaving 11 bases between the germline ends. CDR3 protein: CASSLGRGGTEAFF. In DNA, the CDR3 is TGCGCCAGCAGCTTGGGCAGGGGCGGGACTGAAGCTTTCTTT.

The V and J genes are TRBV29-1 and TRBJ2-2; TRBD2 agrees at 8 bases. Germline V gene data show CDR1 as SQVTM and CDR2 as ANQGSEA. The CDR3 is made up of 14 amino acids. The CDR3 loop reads CTHGRGAVTGELFF. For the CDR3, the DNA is TGCACCCACGGGCGGGGGGCGGTCACCGGGGAGCTGTTTTTT.

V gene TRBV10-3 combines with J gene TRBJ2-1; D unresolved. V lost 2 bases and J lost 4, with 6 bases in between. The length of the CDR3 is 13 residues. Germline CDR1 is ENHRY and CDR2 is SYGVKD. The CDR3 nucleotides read TGTGCCATCAGTGAGACTTTTTACAATGAGCAGTTCTTC. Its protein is CAISETFYNEQFF.